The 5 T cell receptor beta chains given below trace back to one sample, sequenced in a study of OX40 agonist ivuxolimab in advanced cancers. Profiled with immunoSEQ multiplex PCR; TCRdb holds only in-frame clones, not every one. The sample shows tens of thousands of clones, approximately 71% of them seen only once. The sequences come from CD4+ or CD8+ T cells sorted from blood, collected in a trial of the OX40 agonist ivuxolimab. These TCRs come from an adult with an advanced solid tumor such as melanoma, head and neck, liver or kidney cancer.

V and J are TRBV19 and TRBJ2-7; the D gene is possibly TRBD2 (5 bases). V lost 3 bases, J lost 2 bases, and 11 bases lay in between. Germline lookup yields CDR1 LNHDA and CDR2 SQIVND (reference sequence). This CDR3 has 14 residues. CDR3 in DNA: TGTGCCAGTAGTATGCGGACTGCTCCCTACGAGCAGTACTTC. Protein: CASSMRTAPYEQYF.

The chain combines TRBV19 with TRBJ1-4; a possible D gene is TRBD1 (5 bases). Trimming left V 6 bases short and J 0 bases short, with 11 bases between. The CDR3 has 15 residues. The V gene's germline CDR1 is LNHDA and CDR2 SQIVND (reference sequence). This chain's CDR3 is CASREKTATNEKLFF. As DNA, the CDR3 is TGTGCCAGTAGAGAGAAGACAGCAACTAATGAAAAACTGTTTTTT.

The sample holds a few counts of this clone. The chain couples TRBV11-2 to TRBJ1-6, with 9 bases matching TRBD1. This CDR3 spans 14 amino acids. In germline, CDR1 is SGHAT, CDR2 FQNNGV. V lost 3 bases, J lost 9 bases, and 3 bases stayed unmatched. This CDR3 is CASSLGQGGSPLHF. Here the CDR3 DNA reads TGTGCCAGCAGCTTGGGACAGGGAGGTTCACCCCTCCACTTT.

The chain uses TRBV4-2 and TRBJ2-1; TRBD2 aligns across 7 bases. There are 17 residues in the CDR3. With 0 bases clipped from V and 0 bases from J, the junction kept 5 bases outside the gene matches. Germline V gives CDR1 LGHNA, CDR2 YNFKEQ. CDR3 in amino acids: CASSQDWRELSYNEQFF. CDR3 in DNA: TGTGCCAGCAGCCAAGATTGGCGGGAGCTCTCCTACAATGAGCAGTTCTTC.

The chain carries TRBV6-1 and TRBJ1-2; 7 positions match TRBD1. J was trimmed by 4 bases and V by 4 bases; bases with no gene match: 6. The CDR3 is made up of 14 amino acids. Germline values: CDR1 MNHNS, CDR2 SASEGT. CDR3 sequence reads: CASSGGTARYGYTF. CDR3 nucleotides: TGTGCCAGCAGTGGGGGGACAGCTCGCTATGGCTACACCTTC.